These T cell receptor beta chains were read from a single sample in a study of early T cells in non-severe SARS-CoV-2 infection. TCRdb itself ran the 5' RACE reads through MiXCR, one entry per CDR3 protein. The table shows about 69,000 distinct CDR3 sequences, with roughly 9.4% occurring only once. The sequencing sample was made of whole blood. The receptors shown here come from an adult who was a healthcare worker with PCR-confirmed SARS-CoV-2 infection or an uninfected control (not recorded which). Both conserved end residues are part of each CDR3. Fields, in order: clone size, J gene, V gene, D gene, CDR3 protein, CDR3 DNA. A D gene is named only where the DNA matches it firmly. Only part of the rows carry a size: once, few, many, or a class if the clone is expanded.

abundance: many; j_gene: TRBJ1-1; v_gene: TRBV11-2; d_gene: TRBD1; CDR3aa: CASSQYGQGNTEAFF; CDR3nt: TGTGCCAGCAGCCAATACGGACAGGGGAACACTGAAGCTTTCTTT
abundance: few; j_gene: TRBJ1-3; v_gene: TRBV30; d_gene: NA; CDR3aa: CAWSIGPRMAGNTIYF; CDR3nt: TGTGCCTGGAGTATAGGCCCGAGAATGGCGGGAAACACCATATATTTT
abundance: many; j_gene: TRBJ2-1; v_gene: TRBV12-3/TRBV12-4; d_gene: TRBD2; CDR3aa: CASSLGTSGHNEQFF; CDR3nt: TGTGCCAGCAGTTTAGGGACTAGCGGCCACAATGAGCAGTTCTTC
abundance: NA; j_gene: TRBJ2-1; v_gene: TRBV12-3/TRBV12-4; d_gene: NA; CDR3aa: CASSLASENDEQFF; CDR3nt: TGTGCCAGCAGTTTAGCCAGCGAGAACGATGAGCAGTTCTTC
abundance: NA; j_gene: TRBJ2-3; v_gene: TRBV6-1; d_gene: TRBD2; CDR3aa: CASEGLAGTTDTQYF; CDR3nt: TGTGCCAGCGAAGGACTAGCGGGGACCACAGATACGCAGTATTTT
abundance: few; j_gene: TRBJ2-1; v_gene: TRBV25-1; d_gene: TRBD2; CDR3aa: CASSPPSGLAGGGYNEQFF; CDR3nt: TGTGCCAGCAGTCCACCATCAGGACTAGCGGGGGGGGGCTACAATGAGCAGTTCTTC
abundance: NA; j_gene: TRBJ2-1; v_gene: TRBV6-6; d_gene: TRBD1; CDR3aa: CASSDGTAQSKQFF; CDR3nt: TGTGCCAGCAGTGACGGGACAGCCCAAAGCAAGCAGTTCTTC
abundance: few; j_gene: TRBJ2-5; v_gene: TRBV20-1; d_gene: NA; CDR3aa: CSVSEETQYF; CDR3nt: TGCAGTGTCAGTGAGGAGACCCAGTACTTC
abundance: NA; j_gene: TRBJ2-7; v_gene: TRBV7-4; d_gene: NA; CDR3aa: CASSPTRQIKVSSYEQYF; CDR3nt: TGTGCCAGCAGTCCAACGCGGCAGATAAAGGTTAGCTCCTACGAGCAGTACTTC
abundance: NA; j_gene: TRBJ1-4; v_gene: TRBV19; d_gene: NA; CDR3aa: CASSMRQVDEKLFF; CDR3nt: TGTGCCAGTAGTATGCGGCAAGTCGATGAAAAACTGTTTTTT
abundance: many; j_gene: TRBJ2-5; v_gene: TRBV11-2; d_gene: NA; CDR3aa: CASSRSQETQYF; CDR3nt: TGTGCCAGCAGCCGCAGCCAAGAGACCCAGTACTTC
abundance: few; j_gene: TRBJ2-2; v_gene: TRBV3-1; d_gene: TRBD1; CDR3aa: CASSQATGAGELFF; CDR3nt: TGTGCCAGCAGCCAAGCGACAGGGGCCGGGGAGCTGTTTTTT
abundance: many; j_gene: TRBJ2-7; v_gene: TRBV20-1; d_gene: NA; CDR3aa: CSARDGAREFHEQYF; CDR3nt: TGCAGTGCTAGAGATGGGGCCCGAGAATTCCACGAGCAGTACTTC
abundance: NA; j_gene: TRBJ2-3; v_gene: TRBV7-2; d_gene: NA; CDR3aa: CASSLGETDTQYF; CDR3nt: TGTGCCAGCAGCTTAGGAGAGACAGATACGCAGTATTTT